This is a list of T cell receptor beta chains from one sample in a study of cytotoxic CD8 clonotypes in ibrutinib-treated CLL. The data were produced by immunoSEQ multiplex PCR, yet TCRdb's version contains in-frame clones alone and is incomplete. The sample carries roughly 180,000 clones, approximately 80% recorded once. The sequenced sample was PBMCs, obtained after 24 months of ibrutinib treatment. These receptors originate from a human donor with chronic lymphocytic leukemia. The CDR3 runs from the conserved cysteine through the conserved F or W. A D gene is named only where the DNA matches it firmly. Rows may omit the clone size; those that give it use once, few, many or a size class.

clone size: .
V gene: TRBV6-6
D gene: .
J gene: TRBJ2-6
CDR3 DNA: TGTGCCAGCGGACACCCCATCTCTGGGGCCAACGTCCTGACTTTC
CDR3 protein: CASGHPISGANVLTF

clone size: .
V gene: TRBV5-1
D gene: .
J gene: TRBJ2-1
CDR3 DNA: TGCGCCAGCAGCTTCGGGTACAATGAGCAGTTCTTC
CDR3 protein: CASSFGYNEQFF

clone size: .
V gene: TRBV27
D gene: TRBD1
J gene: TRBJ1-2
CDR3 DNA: TGTGCCAGCAGTTTAGTAGGCGCGGGACAGAACTATGGCTACACCTTC
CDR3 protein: CASSLVGAGQNYGYTF

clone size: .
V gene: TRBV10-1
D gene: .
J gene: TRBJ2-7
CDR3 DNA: TGCGCCAGCAGTGGTAAATGCGAGCAGTACTTC
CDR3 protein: CASSGKCEQYF

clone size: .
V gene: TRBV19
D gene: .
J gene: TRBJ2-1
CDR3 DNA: TGTGCCAGTAGTATAGGACAGGACCAAAACAATGAGCAGTTCTTC
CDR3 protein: CASSIGQDQNNEQFF

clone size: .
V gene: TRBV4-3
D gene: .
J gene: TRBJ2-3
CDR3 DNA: TGCGCCAGCAGCCACCGGTACGTTATAGAGGCCACAGATACGCAGTATTTT
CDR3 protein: CASSHRYVIEATDTQYF

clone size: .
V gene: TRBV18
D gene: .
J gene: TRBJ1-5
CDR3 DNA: TGTGCCAGCTCACACCAACTAGACCGAACAAATCAGCCCCAGCATTTT
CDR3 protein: CASSHQLDRTNQPQHF

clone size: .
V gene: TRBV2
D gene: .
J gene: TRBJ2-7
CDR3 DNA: TGTGCCAGCATGTTAATCAGGGCCTCCTACGAGCAGTACTTC
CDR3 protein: CASMLIRASYEQYF

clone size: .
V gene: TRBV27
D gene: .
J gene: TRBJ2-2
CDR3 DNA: TGTGCCAGCAGAGTCTATGGGGCAGGGGACACCGGGGAGCTGTTTTTT
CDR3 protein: CASRVYGAGDTGELFF

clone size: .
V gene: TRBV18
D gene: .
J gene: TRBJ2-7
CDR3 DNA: TGTGCCAGCCATGGGACGAACGCCTACGAGCAGTACTTC
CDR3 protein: CASHGTNAYEQYF

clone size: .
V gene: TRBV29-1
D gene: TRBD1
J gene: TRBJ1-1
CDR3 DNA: TGCAGCGTCGACAGGGGGCAGGGGGGCACTGAAGCTTTCTTT
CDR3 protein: CSVDRGQGGTEAFF

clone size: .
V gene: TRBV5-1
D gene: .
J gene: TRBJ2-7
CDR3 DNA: TGCGCCAGCAGCCAGGGACTTAACTACGAGCAGTACTTC
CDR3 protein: CASSQGLNYEQYF

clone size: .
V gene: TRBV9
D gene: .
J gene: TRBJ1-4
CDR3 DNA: TGTGCCAGCAGCGCGCAGAGTGCAACTAATGAAAAACTGTTTTTT
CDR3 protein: CASSAQSATNEKLFF

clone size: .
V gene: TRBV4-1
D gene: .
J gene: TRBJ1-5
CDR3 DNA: TGCGCCAGCAGCCAAGTTCCGGGGGTGGGCCAGCCCCAGCATTTT
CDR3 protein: CASSQVPGVGQPQHF

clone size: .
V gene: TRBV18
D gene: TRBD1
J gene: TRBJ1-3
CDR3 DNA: TGTGCCAGCTCACGGGCAGGGGGCTTCGGAAACACCATATATTTT
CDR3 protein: CASSRAGGFGNTIYF

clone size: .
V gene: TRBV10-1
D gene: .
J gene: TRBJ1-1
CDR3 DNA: TGCGCCAGCAGTGAACAGGGAAACACTGAAGCTTTCTTT
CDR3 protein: CASSEQGNTEAFF

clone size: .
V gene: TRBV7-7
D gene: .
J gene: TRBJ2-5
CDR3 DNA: TGTGCCAGCAGCTTAGACAGGAGGGAGACCCAGTACTTC
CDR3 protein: CASSLDRRETQYF

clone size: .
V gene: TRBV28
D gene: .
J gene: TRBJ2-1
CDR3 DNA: TGTGCCAGCAGTTTAGCAGGGGGGGTCTACAATGAGCAGTTCTTC
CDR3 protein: CASSLAGGVYNEQFF

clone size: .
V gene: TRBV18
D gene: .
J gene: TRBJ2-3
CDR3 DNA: TGTGCCAGCTCACCACGAATCAGGGCCACAGATACGCAGTATTTT
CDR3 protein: CASSPRIRATDTQYF

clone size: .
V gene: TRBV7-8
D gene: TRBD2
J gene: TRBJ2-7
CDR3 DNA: TGTGCCAGCATTTCCGCGGGGGGGAGCTCCTACGAGCAGTACTTC
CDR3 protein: CASISAGGSSYEQYF

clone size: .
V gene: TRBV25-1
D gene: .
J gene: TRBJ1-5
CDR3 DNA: TGTGCCAGCAGTGAATTAAGCTCGAACAATCAGCCCCAGCATTTT
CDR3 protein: CASSELSSNNQPQHF

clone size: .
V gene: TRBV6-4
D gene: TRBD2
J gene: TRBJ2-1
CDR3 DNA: TGTGCCAGCAGTGACTCGGTAGCTAGCGGGGGGAACCACTACAATGAGCAGTTCTTC
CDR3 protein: CASSDSVASGGNHYNEQFF

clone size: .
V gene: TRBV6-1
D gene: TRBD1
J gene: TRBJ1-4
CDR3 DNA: TGTGCCAGCAGTGACAAAACAGGGGCCCGTAATGAAAAACTGTTTTTT
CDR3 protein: CASSDKTGARNEKLFF

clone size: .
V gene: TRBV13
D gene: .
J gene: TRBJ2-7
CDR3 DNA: TGTGCCAGCAGCTTATCGGGACAAGTCTACGAGCAGTACTTC
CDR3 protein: CASSLSGQVYEQYF

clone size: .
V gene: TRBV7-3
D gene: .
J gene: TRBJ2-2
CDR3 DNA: TGTGCCAGCTCTCTGGCGGGTGGGAACACCGGGGAGCTGTTTTTT
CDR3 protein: CASSLAGGNTGELFF

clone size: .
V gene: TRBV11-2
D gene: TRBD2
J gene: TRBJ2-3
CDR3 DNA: TGTGCCAGCAGCTTGGCCCGGACTAGCGGGATGTCGGATACGCAGTATTTT
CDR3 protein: CASSLARTSGMSDTQYF

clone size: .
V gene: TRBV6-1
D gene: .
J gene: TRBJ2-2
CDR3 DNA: TGTGCCAGCAGTCAGGGCAGTAATAGTGGGGAGCTGTTTTTT
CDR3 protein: CASSQGSNSGELFF

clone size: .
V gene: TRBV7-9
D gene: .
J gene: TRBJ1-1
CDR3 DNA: TGTGCCAGCAGCTTAGCGGCCGGGGGTAGGAGGATGATGAACACTGAAGCTTTCTTT
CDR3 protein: CASSLAAGGRRMMNTEAFF

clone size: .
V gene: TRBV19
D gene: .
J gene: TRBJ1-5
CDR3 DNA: TGTGCCAGTAGTTCGCAGGGCTCTCCCCAGCATTTT
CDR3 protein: CASSSQGSPQHF

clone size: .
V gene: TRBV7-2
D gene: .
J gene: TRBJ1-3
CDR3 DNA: TGTGCCAGCAGCTTAGCAGGTGCCTACGCCGCTGGAAACACCATATATTTT
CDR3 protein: CASSLAGAYAAGNTIYF

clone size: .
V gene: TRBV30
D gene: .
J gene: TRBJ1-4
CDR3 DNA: TGTGCCTGGAGTCGTGGGGACTTGCTGTTTTTT
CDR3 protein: CAWSRGDLLFF

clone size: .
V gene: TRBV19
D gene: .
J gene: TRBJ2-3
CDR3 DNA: TGTGCCAGTAGTGTACAGGGATCCGATACGCAGTATTTT
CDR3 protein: CASSVQGSDTQYF

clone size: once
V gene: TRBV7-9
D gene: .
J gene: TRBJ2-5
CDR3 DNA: TGTGCCAGCAGCCAACAAACAGGGCTCGAGACCCAGTACTTC
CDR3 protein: CASSQQTGLETQYF